A single sample gave rise to the 30 T cell receptor beta chains below, sequenced in a study of blood T cell repertoires in COVID-19. Libraries were prepared by immunoSEQ multiplex PCR; TCRdb keeps only in-frame clonotypes and omits some of them. Of over 70,000 clones in the sample, nearly 90% are singletons; the top ten hold 4.3%. The sequenced material came from peripheral blood. Receptors originate from a woman older than 75 with active or convalescent COVID-19.

The chain joins TRBV2 to TRBJ1-5, with TRBD1 matching over 9 bases. CDR3 length: 15 amino acids. V dropped 2 bases and J dropped 4; count of bases not matched to a gene: 3. The germline V gene has CDR1 SNHLY and CDR2 FYNNEI. This CDR3 is CASSEWGTGNQPQHF. The CDR3, as DNA: TGTGCCAGCAGTGAATGGGGGACAGGGAATCAGCCCCAGCATTTT.

The rearrangement uses TRBV9 and TRBJ1-3; D not certain. CDR3 length equals 14 residues. CDR1 and CDR2 from the germline V gene are SGDLS and YYNGEE. Trimming cost V 3 bases and J 4 bases, with 11 bases left between them. The CDR3, as DNA: TGTGCCAGCAGCGCTGTACTAGGGGGAAACACCATATATTTT. Protein product: CASSAVLGGNTIYF.

J is TRBJ2-5 and V is TRBV7-8, with TRBD2 matching 8 bases. This CDR3 comprises 14 residues. CDR1 is SGHVS, CDR2 FQNEAQ, per germline. V trimming: 5 bases; J trimming: 5 bases; junction bases outside the gene matches: 7. The CDR3 DNA is TGTGCCAGCAGCACCGGACTAGCTCTGGAGACCCAGTACTTC. It translates to CASSTGLALETQYF.

This chain uses TRBV5-4 with TRBJ2-2, with D maybe TRBD1 (5 bases). CDR1 SGHNT and CDR2 YYREEE come from the germline V gene (reference sequence). V was cut by 0 bases and J by 4 bases, with 16 bases left in between. The CDR3 covers 17 residues. CDR3 nucleotide sequence: TGTGCCAGCAGCTTGGTACAGCTCCAAGGGGTCACCGGGGAGCTGTTTTTT. Amino acid sequence: CASSLVQLQGVTGELFF. The full variable domain, its missing parts supplied by reference TRBV5-4 and TRBJ2-2, is ETGVTQSPTHLIKTRGQQVTLRCSSQSGHNTVSWYQQALGQGPQFIFQYYREEENGRGNFPPRFSGLQFPNYSSELNVNALELDDSALYLCASSLVQLQGVTGELFFGEGSRLTVL.

This clone occurred once. CDR3 coding DNA: TGTGCCAGCAGCTCGACTAGCGCCTTGGGCGATACGCAGTATTTT. Translated: CASSSTSALGDTQYF. The rearrangement joins TRBV7-2 to TRBJ2-3, with TRBD2 identical over 8 bases. The germline V gene encodes CDR1 SGHTA and CDR2 FQGNSA. CDR3 length: 15 residues. The ends lost 4 bases at V and 6 bases at J; junction bases unmatched: 9.

The chain uses TRBV28 and TRBJ2-5; 10 nucleotides agree with TRBD2. With V trimmed by 4 bases and J by 0 bases, 2 bases remained unmatched. CDR3 length: 15 amino acids. Per the germline V gene, CDR1 is MDHEN and CDR2 is SYDVKM. CDR3 sequence: CASSWGLANQETQYF. The CDR3 DNA reads TGTGCCAGCAGTTGGGGACTAGCGAACCAAGAGACCCAGTACTTC.

The J gene is TRBJ2-3, the V gene TRBV9, with TRBD2 identical over 14 bases. Trimming took 3 bases from V and 5 from J; bases not matched to a gene: 5. CDR1 and CDR2 (germline): SGDLS, YYNGEE. The CDR3 covers 16 residues. CDR3 nucleotide sequence: TGTGCCAGCAGCGCCGGGACTAGCGGGAGATTAGATACGCAGTATTTT. This encodes CASSAGTSGRLDTQYF.

This chain links TRBV28 with TRBJ1-1; perhaps TRBD1 as D (6 bases). V lost 4 bases to trimming and J lost 1 base, with 13 bases between them. This CDR3 is 15 amino acids long. Germline V gene sequence: CDR1 MDHEN, CDR2 SYDVKM. The CDR3 is CASSSPGEGNTEAFF. In nucleotides, the CDR3 is TGTGCCAGCAGTTCCCCAGGGGAGGGGAACACTGAAGCTTTCTTT. Combining the CDR3 with reference TRBV28 and TRBJ1-1 gives the whole variable domain DVKVTQSSRYLVKRTGEKVFLECVQDMDHENMFWYRQDPGLGLRLIYFSYDVKMKEKGDIPEGYSVSREKKERFSLILESASTNQTSMYLCASSSPGEGNTEAFFGQGTRLTVV.

The V gene is TRBV28, the J gene TRBJ2-1; 11 bases line up with TRBD2. V shed 6 bases and J 4 bases; nucleotides not matched to a gene: 11. CDR1 is MDHEN, CDR2 SYDVKM, per germline. CDR3 length equals 17 residues. The CDR3: CASRRTSGRGYYNEQFF. The CDR3, as DNA: TGTGCCAGCAGACGAACTAGCGGGAGAGGGTATTACAATGAGCAGTTCTTC.

V gene TRBV6-5 combines with J gene TRBJ2-7; TRBD1 aligns across 9 bases. J lost 3 bases, V lost 5 bases, and 8 bases had no gene match. The CDR3 has 15 amino acids. The germline V gene has CDR1 MNHEY and CDR2 SVGAGI. The CDR3: CASSLQGQGLYEQYF. CDR3 nucleotides: TGTGCCAGCAGTCTGCAGGGACAGGGACTCTACGAGCAGTACTTC.

This chain joins TRBV5-4 and TRBJ2-7, with 9 nucleotides matching TRBD1. There are 15 residues in the CDR3. Germline assignment: CDR1 SGHNT and CDR2 YYREEE (reference sequence). V was clipped by 4 bases and J by 5 bases; unmatched bases: 10. The CDR3 here is CASSRTGTGRNEQYF. CDR3 DNA: TGTGCCAGCAGCCGAACAGGGACAGGGAGGAACGAGCAGTACTTC.

The chain couples TRBV19 to TRBJ2-2, with D uncertain. V was cut by 4 bases and J by 2 bases, with 11 bases left in between. The CDR3 runs to 15 residues. In germline, CDR1 is LNHDA, CDR2 SQIVND (reference sequence). CDR3 residues: CASSTRVHNTGELFF. DNA of the CDR3: TGTGCCAGTAGTACCCGGGTCCACAACACCGGGGAGCTGTTTTTT.

The rearrangement uses TRBV19 and TRBJ1-5, with unresolved D. In germline, CDR1 is LNHDA, CDR2 SQIVND (reference sequence). V was pared by 3 bases and J by 7 bases, with 10 bases between. The CDR3 totals 13 residues. The DNA of the CDR3 is TGTGCCAGTAGTATTCAAGGGAGCCAGCCCCAGCATTTT. Protein sequence: CASSIQGSQPQHF.

Concerning this clone itself: It is unclear where the CDR3 begins or ends on the DNA, so no DNA is shown, and the CDR3 is as TCRdb lists it. This chain links TRBV28 with TRBJ1-2; the table's D call TRBD1 went unverified against the DNA. Germline loops: CDR1 MDHEN, CDR2 SYDVKM. Termini included, the CDR3 measures 15 amino acids. This CDR3 is CASSSSGQPEYGYTF.

This sequence joins TRBV29-1 and TRBJ1-1; the D gene is possibly TRBD1 (5 bases). There are 13 residues in the CDR3. Trimming removed 7 bases from V and 5 bases from J, with 17 bases in between. Germline V gene sequence: CDR1 SQVTM, CDR2 ANQGSEA. The CDR3 spells CSAPAGGRTEAFF. The CDR3 nucleotides read TGCAGCGCTCCGGCCGGGGGGAGGACTGAAGCTTTCTTT.

This chain uses TRBV7-2 with TRBJ2-2, with 8 bases that match TRBD2. V lost 5 bases and J lost 6; bases outside the gene matches: 11. Germline loops: CDR1 SGHTA, CDR2 FQGNSA. There are 16 residues in the CDR3. The CDR3 sequence is CASSPGGAGRAGELFF. In DNA, the CDR3 is TGTGCCAGCAGCCCCGGGGGGGCCGGGAGGGCCGGGGAGCTGTTTTTT.

CDR3 residues: CASSLPGDTQYF. CDR3 nucleotide sequence: TGTGCCAGCAGCTTACCGGGAGATACGCAGTATTTT. The V call is TRBV7-9, the J call TRBJ2-3; unclear D gene. The CDR3 sequence is 12 residues long. CDR1 and CDR2 from the germline V gene are SEHNR and FQNEAQ (reference sequence). V dropped 2 bases and J dropped 5 bases, with 5 bases sitting between them. The full variable domain, with the rest looked up from reference TRBV7-9 and TRBJ2-3, is DTGVSQNPRHKITKRGQNVTFRCDPISEHNRLYWYRQTLGQGPEFLTYFQNEAQLEKSRLLSDRFSAERPKGSFSTLEIQRTEQGDSAMYLCASSLPGDTQYFGPGTRLTVL.

The rearrangement uses TRBV27 and TRBJ2-7, with 12 bases matching TRBD1. This CDR3 has 15 residues. V dropped 5 bases and J dropped 7; count of bases not matched to a gene: 9. The V gene's germline CDR1 is MNHEY and CDR2 SMNVEV (reference sequence). CDR3 loop: CASSGGDRGPDEQYF. DNA of the CDR3: TGTGCCAGCAGTGGGGGGGACAGGGGGCCGGATGAGCAGTACTTC.

The chain recombines TRBV6-5 with TRBJ2-1; 7 bases align to TRBD2. The CDR3 is 13 residues long. Germline CDR1 reads MNHEY; CDR2 reads SVGAGI. V lost 3 bases to trimming and J lost 6 bases; unmatched junction nucleotides: 2. CDR3 nucleotides: TGTGCCAGCAGTTATGGGGAGGGCAATGAGCAGTTCTTC. This sequence encodes CASSYGEGNEQFF.

The V gene is TRBV11-3, the J gene TRBJ2-3; 11 bases map to TRBD2. The germline V gene encodes CDR1 SGHNT and CDR2 YENEEA. The length of the CDR3 is 16 residues. Trimming took 4 bases from V and 0 from J; bases not matched to a gene: 3. CDR3 protein: CASSSTSGESTDTQYF. The DNA of the CDR3 is TGTGCCAGCAGCTCGACTAGCGGGGAGAGCACAGATACGCAGTATTTT.

The rearrangement joins TRBV5-4 to TRBJ2-7, with D possibly TRBD1 on 5 matching bases. Germline V gives CDR1 SGHNT, CDR2 YYREEE (reference sequence). The CDR3 contains 13 residues. Trimming pared 0 bases from V and 6 bases from J, leaving 10 bases between. CDR3 bases: TGTGCCAGCAGCTTGGGACAGCGTCTCGAGCAGTACTTC. This sequence encodes CASSLGQRLEQYF.

This clone has only one observation. This chain links TRBV7-9 with TRBJ2-5; TRBD2 agrees at 8 bases. Per germline, CDR1 SEHNR and CDR2 FQNEAQ (reference sequence). The CDR3 has 15 amino acids. J gave up 0 bases and V 5 bases, and 5 bases lay outside the gene matches. Written as DNA, the CDR3 is TGTGCCAGCAGCCCTAGCGGGTGGTACCAAGAGACCCAGTACTTC. Translated, it gives CASSPSGWYQETQYF. The full variable domain, completed using reference TRBV7-9 and TRBJ2-5, is DTGVSQNPRHKITKRGQNVTFRCDPISEHNRLYWYRQTLGQGPEFLTYFQNEAQLEKSRLLSDRFSAERPKGSFSTLEIQRTEQGDSAMYLCASSPSGWYQETQYFGPGTRLLVL.

The V gene is TRBV6-5, the J gene TRBJ2-2, with 7 bases lining up with TRBD2. Unmatched junction bases numbered 4, after V lost 0 bases and J lost 3 bases. This CDR3 is built from 16 residues. Germline lookup yields CDR1 MNHEY and CDR2 SVGAGI. The CDR3 DNA reads as TGTGCCAGCAGTTACTCGCTGGGGAGGGACACCGGGGAGCTGTTTTTT. It encodes CASSYSLGRDTGELFF.

V is TRBV3-1 (or the pseudogene TRBV3-2) and J is TRBJ2-1; 13 nucleotides line up with TRBD2. The germline gives CDR1 LGHDT, CDR2 YNNKEL (reference sequence). The V and J ends lost 1 base and 5 bases, in that order; junction bases with no gene match: 5. The CDR3 is made up of 17 amino acids. The DNA for the CDR3 is TGTGCCAGCAGCCAAGTCGGAGGACTAGCGGGGGACAATGAGCAGTTCTTC. Translating gives CASSQVGGLAGDNEQFF.

The CDR3 loop reads CASSKALTGCSDDRDLFYEQYF. The CDR3 bases are TGTGCCAGCAGCAAAGCGCTAACGGGCTGCTCCGACGACAGGGACCTTTTTTACGAGCAGTACTTC. V usage is TRBV21-1 and J usage is TRBJ2-7; the table's TRBD1 call for D was not verified on the DNA. TRBV21-1 is an annotated pseudogene. The CDR3 contains 22 residues.

This clone has just a few counts. The rearrangement links TRBV12-3 or TRBV12-4 to TRBJ2-1, with D unresolved. V was pared by 6 bases and J by 4 bases, with 10 bases between. The CDR3 is 13 residues long. The CDR3 coding sequence is TGTGCCAGCAGCCCCACCACTTACAATGAGCAGTTCTTC. Translation: CASSPTTYNEQFF.

This chain joins TRBV27 and TRBJ1-1; no clear D gene. The CDR3 consists of 16 residues. V was cut by 3 bases and J by 5 bases, with 19 bases left in between. In germline, CDR1 is MNHEY, CDR2 SMNVEV (reference sequence). For the CDR3, the DNA is TGTGCCAGCAGTTTGTACATCCCGGGGAGGACTACTGAAGCTTTCTTT. As protein: CASSLYIPGRTTEAFF.

This clone is a singleton in its sample. This rearrangement joins TRBV3-1 (or the pseudogene TRBV3-2) to TRBJ2-7; tentatively, D is TRBD1 (6 bases). The ends were cut back, 7 bases at V and 5 bases at J, with 21 bases in the middle. Germline values: CDR1 LGHDT, CDR2 YNNKEL (reference sequence). There are 15 residues in the CDR3. The CDR3 here is CASTIGQPGPNEQYF. In nucleotides, the CDR3 is TGTGCCAGCACCATAGGACAGCCTGGACCTAACGAGCAGTACTTC.

The chain joins TRBV5-1 to TRBJ2-2, with 8 nucleotides matching TRBD1. Trimming at V came to 2 bases and at J to 1 base, leaving 4 bases not matched to a gene. Germline V CDR1 and CDR2: SGHRS, YFSETQ. The CDR3 is 16 residues long. CDR3 amino acids: CASSFRTGRNTGELFF. The CDR3 coding sequence is TGCGCCAGCAGCTTCAGGACAGGGAGGAACACCGGGGAGCTGTTTTTT.

The V gene is TRBV27, the J gene TRBJ1-5, with TRBD1 matching over 8 bases. The junction had 7 bases not matched to a gene; V was cut back by 5 bases and J by 7 bases. The germline V gene encodes CDR1 MNHEY and CDR2 SMNVEV (reference sequence). This CDR3 spans 14 amino acids. As DNA, the CDR3 is TGTGCCAGCAGTCCCTTAGGACAGGGACAGCCCCAGCATTTT. Its translation: CASSPLGQGQPQHF.